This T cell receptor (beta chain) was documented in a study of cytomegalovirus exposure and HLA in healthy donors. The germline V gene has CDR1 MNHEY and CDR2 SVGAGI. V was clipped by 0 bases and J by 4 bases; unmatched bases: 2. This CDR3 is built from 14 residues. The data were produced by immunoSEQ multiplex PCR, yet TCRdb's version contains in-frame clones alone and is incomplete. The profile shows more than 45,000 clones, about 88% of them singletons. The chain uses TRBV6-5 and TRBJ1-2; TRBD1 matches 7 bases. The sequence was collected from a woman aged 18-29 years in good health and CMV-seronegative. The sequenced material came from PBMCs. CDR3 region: CASSYSNRGYGYTF. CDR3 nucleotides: TGTGCCAGCAGTTACTCGAACAGGGGCTATGGCTACACCTTC.